This T cell receptor (beta chain) was captured in a study of molecular identifiers for immune sequencing clone quantification. Overall study results and limits: Effector cells had over 98% of their molecules in clones above 20 RNA copies, while naive cells had under 1%.

Based on a CD8+CD4-CCR7+CD45RA+ profile, naive CD8 T cells were sorted. As for this clonotype: Its cognate antigen is unknown. This sequence may be a read error, since a much larger clone differs from it by one base.

CDR3 length: 15 residues. V lost 0 bases and J lost 3, with 9 bases in between. Previously described methods and listed TCR primers were employed for the bulk TCR libraries. TCRdb called the PCR reads again in MiXCR, with one record for every CDR3 protein. This table has 250,000 to 350,000 distinct CDR3 sequences, roughly 23% appearing once. The rearrangement uses TRBV12-3 or TRBV12-4 and TRBJ1-5, with D unclear. Sequences were obtained from naive CD8+ T cells from blood, with Jurkat cell RNA spiked in. The subset was: FACS-sorted CD8+CD4-CCR7+CD45RA+ naive T cells. The receptor comes from a human donor in good health. Some libraries in this study had Jurkat cell RNA spiked in. This CDR3 reads CASSLAPYINQPQHF. In nucleotides, the CDR3 is TGTGCCAGCAGTTTAGCGCCCTATATCAATCAGCCCCAGCATTTT.